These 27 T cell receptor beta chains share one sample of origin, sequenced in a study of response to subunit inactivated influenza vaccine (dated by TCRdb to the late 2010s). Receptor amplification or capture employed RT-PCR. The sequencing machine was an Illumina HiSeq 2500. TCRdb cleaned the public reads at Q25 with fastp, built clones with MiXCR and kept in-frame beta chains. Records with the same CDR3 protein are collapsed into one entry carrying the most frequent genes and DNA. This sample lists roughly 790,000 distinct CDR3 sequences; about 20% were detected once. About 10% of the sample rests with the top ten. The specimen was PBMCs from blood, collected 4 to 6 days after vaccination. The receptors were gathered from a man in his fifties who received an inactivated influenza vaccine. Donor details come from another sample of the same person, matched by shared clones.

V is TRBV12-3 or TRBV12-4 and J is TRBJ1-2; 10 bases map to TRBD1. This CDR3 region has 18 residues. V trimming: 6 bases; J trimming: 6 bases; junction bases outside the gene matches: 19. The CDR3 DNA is TGTGCCAGCAGGAGTACTGTACCCTCCTCGGACAGGGGGAATGGCTACACCTTC. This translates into CASRSTVPSSDRGNGYTF.

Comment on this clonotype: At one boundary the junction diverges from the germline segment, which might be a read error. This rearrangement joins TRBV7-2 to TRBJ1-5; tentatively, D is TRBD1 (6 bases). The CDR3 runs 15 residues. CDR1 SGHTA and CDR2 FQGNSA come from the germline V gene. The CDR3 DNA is TGTGCCATCAGCTTAGATGGGGGGCGCAATCAGCCCCAGCATTTT. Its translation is CAISLDGGRNQPQHF.

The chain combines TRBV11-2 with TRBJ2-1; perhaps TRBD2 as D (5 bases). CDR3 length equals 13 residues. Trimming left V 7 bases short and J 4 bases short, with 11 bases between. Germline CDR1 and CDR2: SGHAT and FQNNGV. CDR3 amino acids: CASIGVGYNEQFF. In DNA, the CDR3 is TGTGCCAGCATCGGGGTGGGGTACAATGAGCAGTTCTTC.

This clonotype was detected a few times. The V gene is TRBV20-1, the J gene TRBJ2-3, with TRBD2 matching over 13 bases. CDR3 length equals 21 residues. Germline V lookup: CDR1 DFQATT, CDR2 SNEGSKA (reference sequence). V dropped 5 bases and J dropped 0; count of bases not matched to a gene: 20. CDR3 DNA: TGCAGTGCTGGTTCTTTTGTTAAACTAGCGGGGGGGCCCTCCAGCACAGATACGCAGTATTTT. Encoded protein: CSAGSFVKLAGGPSSTDTQYF.

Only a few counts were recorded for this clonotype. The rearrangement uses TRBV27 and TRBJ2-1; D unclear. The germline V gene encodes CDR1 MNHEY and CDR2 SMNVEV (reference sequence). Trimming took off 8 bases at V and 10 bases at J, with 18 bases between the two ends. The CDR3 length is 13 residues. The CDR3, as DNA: TGTGCCAGCGTCGAGACCCCGACGAGAGAGCAGTTCTTC. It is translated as CASVETPTREQFF.

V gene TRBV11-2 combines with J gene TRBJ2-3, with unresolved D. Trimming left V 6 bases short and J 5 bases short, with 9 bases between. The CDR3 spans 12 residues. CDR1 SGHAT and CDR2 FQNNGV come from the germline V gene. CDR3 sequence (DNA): TGTGCCAGCAGGTTCATGGGAGATACGCAGTATTTT. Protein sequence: CASRFMGDTQYF.

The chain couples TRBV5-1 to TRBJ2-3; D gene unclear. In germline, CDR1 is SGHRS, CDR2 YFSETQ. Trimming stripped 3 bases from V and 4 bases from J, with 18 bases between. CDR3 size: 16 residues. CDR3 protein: CASSYRIGIAPDTQYF. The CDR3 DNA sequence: TGCGCCAGCAGCTACCGAATTGGAATAGCTCCAGATACGCAGTATTTT.

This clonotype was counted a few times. The CDR3 here is CAISEFGSRYEQYF. The DNA for the CDR3 is TGTGCCATCAGTGAGTTCGGGAGTAGGTACGAGCAGTACTTC. The chain links TRBV10-3 to TRBJ2-7, with a tentative D call TRBD2 (6 bases). The CDR3 totals 14 residues. The germline V gene has CDR1 ENHRY and CDR2 SYGVKD. The ends were cut back, 1 base at V and 4 bases at J, with 11 bases in the middle.

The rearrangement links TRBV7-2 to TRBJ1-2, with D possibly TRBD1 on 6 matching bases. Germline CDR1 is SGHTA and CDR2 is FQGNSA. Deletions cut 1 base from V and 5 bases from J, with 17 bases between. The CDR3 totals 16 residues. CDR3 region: CASSLDNRGGDYGYTF. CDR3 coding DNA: TGTGCCAGCAGCTTAGACAATAGGGGGGGCGATTATGGCTACACCTTC.

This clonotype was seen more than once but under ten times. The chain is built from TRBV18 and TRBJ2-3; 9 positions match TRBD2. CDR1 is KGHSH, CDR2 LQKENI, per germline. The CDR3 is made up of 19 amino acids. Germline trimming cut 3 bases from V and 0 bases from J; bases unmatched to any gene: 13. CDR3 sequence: CASSPASGILLTSTDTQYF. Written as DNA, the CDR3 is TGTGCCAGCTCACCGGCTAGCGGGATACTCCTAACTAGCACAGATACGCAGTATTTT.

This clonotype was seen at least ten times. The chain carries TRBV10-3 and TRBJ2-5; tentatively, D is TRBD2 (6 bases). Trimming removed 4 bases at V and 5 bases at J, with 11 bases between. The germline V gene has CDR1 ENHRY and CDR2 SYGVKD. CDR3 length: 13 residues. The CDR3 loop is CAISGGGDETQYF. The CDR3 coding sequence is TGTGCCATCAGTGGTGGAGGGGATGAGACCCAGTACTTC.

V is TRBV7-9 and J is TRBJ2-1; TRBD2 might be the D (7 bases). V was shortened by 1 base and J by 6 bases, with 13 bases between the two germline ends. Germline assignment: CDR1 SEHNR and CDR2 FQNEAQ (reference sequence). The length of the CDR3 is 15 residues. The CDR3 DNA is TGTGCCAGCAGCTTAGTACGGGGGGCCCTCAATGAGCAGTTCTTC. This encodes CASSLVRGALNEQFF.

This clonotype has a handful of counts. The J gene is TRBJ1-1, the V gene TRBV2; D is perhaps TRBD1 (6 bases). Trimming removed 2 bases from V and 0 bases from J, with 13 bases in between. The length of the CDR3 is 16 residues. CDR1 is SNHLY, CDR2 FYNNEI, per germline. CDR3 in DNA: TGTGCCAGCAGTGAACAGGGGTACGCCATGAACACTGAAGCTTTCTTT. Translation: CASSEQGYAMNTEAFF.

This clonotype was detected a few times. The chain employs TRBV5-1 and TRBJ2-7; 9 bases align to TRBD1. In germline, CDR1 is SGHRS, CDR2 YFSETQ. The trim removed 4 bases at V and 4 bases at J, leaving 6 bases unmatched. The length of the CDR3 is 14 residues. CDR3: CASSPGQGWYEQYF. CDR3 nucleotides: TGCGCCAGCAGCCCCGGACAGGGGTGGTACGAGCAGTACTTC.

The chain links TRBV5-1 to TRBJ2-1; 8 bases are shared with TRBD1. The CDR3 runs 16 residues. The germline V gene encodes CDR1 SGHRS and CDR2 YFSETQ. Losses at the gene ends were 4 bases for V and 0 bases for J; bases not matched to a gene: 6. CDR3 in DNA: TGCGCCAGCAGCCCTGGACAGGGTAGCTCCTACAATGAGCAGTTCTTC. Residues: CASSPGQGSSYNEQFF.

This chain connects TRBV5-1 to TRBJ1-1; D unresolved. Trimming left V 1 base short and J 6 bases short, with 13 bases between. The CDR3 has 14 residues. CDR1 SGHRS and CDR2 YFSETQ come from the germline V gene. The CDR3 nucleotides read TGCGCCAGCAGCTTGCGTAGTTTATCCTCTGAAGCTTTCTTT. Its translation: CASSLRSLSSEAFF.

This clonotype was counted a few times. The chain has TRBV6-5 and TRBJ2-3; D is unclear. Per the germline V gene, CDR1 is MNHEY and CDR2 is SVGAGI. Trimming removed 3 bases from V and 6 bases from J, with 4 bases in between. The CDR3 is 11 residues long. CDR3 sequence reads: CASSYFDTQYF. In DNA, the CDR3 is TGTGCCAGCAGTTATTTTGATACGCAGTATTTT.

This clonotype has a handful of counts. CDR3 amino acids: CASSLGAPGGSFHF. The CDR3 bases are TGTGCCAGCAGCTTAGGGGCCCCCGGTGGAAGCTTCCACTTT. The V and J genes are TRBV7-8 and TRBJ1-6; D ambiguous. The CDR3 sequence is 14 residues long. CDR1 and CDR2 from the germline V gene are SGHVS and FQNEAQ. Deletions cut 1 base from V and 17 bases from J, with 18 bases between.

CDR3 loop: CASSPTPPYEQYF. As DNA, the CDR3 is TGTGCCAGCTCACCAACACCTCCCTACGAGCAGTACTTC. The chain employs TRBV18 and TRBJ2-7; D ambiguous. The CDR3 is 13 amino acids. Germline V gives CDR1 KGHSH, CDR2 LQKENI. V lost 2 bases and J 2 bases, leaving 7 bases between the germline ends.

This CDR3 reads CASSHIFGRGPYEQYF. DNA for the CDR3: TGTGCCAGCAGCCACATTTTTGGCAGGGGACCCTACGAGCAGTACTTC. The chain is built from TRBV7-6 and TRBJ2-7, with D possibly matching TRBD1 (6 bases). Germline CDR1 is SGHVS and CDR2 is FNYEAQ. The CDR3 runs to 16 residues. V was shortened by 5 bases and J by 2 bases, with 19 bases between the two germline ends.

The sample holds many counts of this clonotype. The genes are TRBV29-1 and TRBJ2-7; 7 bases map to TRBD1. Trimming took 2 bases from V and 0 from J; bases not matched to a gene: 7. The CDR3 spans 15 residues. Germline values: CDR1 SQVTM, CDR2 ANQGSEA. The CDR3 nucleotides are TGCAGCGTTGAACTCCGGGACAGAAGCTCCTACGAGCAGTACTTC. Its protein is CSVELRDRSSYEQYF.

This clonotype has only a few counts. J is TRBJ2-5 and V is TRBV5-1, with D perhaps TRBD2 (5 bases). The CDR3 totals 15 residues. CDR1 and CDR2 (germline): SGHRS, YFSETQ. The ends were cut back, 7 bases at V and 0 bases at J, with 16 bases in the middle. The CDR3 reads CASSLSAQYQETQYF. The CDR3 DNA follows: TGCGCCAGCTCGCTTAGCGCCCAGTACCAAGAGACCCAGTACTTC.

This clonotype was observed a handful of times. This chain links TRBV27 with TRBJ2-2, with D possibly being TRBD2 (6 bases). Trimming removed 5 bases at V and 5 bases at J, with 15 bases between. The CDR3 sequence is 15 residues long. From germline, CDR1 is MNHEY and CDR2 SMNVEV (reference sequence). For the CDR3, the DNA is TGTGCCAGCAGTCCAGGGACTTACCGAACCGGGGAGCTGTTTTTT. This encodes CASSPGTYRTGELFF.

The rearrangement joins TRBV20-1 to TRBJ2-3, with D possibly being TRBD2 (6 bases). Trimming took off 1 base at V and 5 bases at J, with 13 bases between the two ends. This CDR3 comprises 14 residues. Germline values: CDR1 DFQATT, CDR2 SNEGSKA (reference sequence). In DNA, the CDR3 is TGCAGTGCTAGAGTGGCTAGCGCTGGAGATACGCAGTATTTT. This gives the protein CSARVASAGDTQYF.

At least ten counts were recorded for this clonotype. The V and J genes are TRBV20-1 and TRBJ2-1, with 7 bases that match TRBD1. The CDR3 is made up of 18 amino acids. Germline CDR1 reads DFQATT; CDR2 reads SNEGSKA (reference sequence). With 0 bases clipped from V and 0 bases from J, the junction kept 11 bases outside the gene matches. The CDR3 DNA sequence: TGCAGTGCTAGAGAACCCTGGGACAGCCTTAGCTCCTACAATGAGCAGTTCTTC. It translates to CSAREPWDSLSSYNEQFF.

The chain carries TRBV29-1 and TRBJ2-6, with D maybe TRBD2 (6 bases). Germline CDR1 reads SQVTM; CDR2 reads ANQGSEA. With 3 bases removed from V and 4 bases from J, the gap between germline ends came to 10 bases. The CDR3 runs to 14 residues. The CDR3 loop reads CSVDSGKGANVLTF. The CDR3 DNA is TGCAGCGTTGATAGCGGCAAGGGGGCCAACGTCCTGACTTTC.

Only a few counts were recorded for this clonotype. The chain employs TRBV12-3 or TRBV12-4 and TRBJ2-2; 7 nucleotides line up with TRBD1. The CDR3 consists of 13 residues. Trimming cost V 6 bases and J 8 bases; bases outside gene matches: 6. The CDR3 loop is CASSSGTAGELFF. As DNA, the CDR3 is TGTGCCAGCAGCTCCGGGACAGCGGGGGAGCTGTTTTTT.